The 23 T cell receptor beta chains presented below share a single source sample, sequenced in a study of regulatory T cells in long-lasting Graves disease. Researchers made TCR beta libraries by using iRepertoire HTBI primers and running Arm-PCR on CDR3 regions. TCRdb itself ran the multiplex PCR reads through MiXCR, one entry per CDR3 protein. Here the sample spans some 460,000 distinct CDR3 sequences, about 17% being singletons. Described time point: newly diagnosed GD, antithyroid drugs for less than 3 months. The TCR library was made from RNA that had been extracted from PBMCs in TRIzol. The sample also formed part of further work on T cells in Graves' hyperthyroidism and ophthalmopathy.

The sequences come from peripheral blood mononuclear cells (PBMCs), collected at new diagnosis, from a patient treated with antithyroid drugs. The source of these receptors is a man aged 35-49 years with Graves disease.

The table lists this clonotype with many counts. V gene TRBV20-1 combines with J gene TRBJ1-1, with D unclear. V gave up 6 bases and J gave up 0 bases, with 11 bases separating them. The germline V gene has CDR1 DFQATT and CDR2 SNEGSKA (reference sequence). The length of the CDR3 is 13 residues. DNA for the CDR3: TGCAGTGCCCTGACGGGAGTGAACACTGAAGCTTTCTTT. This gives the protein CSALTGVNTEAFF.

The V call is TRBV9, the J call TRBJ2-1; 11 bases are a match to TRBD2. J lost 0 bases, V lost 4 bases, and 6 bases had no gene match. This CDR3 is 17 amino acids long. Looked up from germline, CDR1 is SGDLS and CDR2 is YYNGEE. The CDR3 DNA reads as TGTGCCAGCAGCTTGGGACTAGCGGTGAGCTCCTACAATGAGCAGTTCTTC. It encodes CASSLGLAVSSYNEQFF.

The chain couples TRBV5-4 to TRBJ2-3, with TRBD1 identical over 10 bases. V was clipped by 4 bases and J by 5 bases; unmatched bases: 10. This CDR3 region has 16 residues. CDR1 is SGHNT, CDR2 YYREEE, per germline (reference sequence). The chain's CDR3 is CASSAAGTGVRDTQYF. Written as DNA, the CDR3 is TGTGCCAGCAGCGCAGCCGGGACAGGGGTGAGAGATACGCAGTATTTT.

This clonotype was picked up a small number of times. The chain links TRBV10-3 to TRBJ1-6; TRBD1 matches 10 bases. The CDR3 is 15 amino acids. Germline V lookup: CDR1 ENHRY, CDR2 SYGVKD. V shed 7 bases, J shed 7 bases, and the junction held 7 bases outside the gene matches. The CDR3, as DNA: TGTGCCATCACCGAGACAGGGGGCGGGAATTCACCCCTCCACTTT. Protein product: CAITETGGGNSPLHF.

This clonotype has a handful of counts. CDR3 sequence: CAWSVATTRYRQETQYF. CDR3 DNA sequence: TGTGCCTGGAGTGTGGCTACAACCCGTTATCGGCAAGAGACCCAGTACTTC. The chain recombines TRBV30 with TRBJ2-5; the D is unclear. CDR1 is GTSNPN, CDR2 SVGIG, per germline (reference sequence). The V end was cut by 0 bases, the J end by 2 bases, with 19 bases between. This CDR3 comprises 17 residues. Drawing the rest from reference TRBV30 and TRBJ2-5, the complete variable domain is SQTIHQWPATLVQPVGSPLSLECTVEGTSNPNLYWYRQAAGRGLQLLFYSVGIGQISSEVPQNLSASRPQDRQFILSSKKLLLSDSGFYLCAWSVATTRYRQETQYFGPGTRLLVL.

The chain links TRBV19 to TRBJ2-2; 8 bases are shared with TRBD2. The germline CDR1 and CDR2 sequences are LNHDA and SQIVND (reference sequence). CDR3 length equals 16 residues. Unmatched junction bases numbered 3, after V lost 0 bases and J lost 3 bases. In DNA, the CDR3 is TGTGCCAGTAGTATAGATTCCGGGGGGGACACCGGGGAGCTGTTTTTT. Translated, it gives CASSIDSGGDTGELFF.

The DNA for the CDR3 is TGTGCCACCAGTGATTTTGCAACCCAGTCCTACAATGAGCAGTTCTTC. This gives the protein CATSDFATQSYNEQFF. The chain uses TRBV24-1 and TRBJ2-1; D gene uncertain. This CDR3 region has 16 residues. With 1 base removed from V and 1 base from J, the gap between germline ends came to 10 bases. The V gene's germline CDR1 is KGHDR and CDR2 SFDVKD.

The DNA of the CDR3 is TGTGCCAGTAGTACCCTAGATCGGGGGGGCAATCAGCCCCAGCATTTT. Its protein is CASSTLDRGGNQPQHF. This sequence joins TRBV19 and TRBJ1-5; D might be TRBD1 (5 bases). V lost 4 bases, J lost 2 bases, and 15 bases lay in between. The germline V gene encodes CDR1 LNHDA and CDR2 SQIVND (reference sequence). The CDR3 runs 16 residues.

This clonotype showed up many times. V gene TRBV20-1 combines with J gene TRBJ2-1; no firm D call. Germline CDR1 DFQATT, CDR2 SNEGSKA (reference sequence). This CDR3 is 11 amino acids long. Trimming removed 3 bases at V and 6 bases at J, with 6 bases between. The CDR3 bases are TGCAGTGCTAGTATTGTCAATGAGCAGTTCTTC. Translated: CSASIVNEQFF.

In its sample, this clonotype was seen many times. The J gene is TRBJ2-5, the V gene TRBV28; 7 nucleotides match TRBD2. V lost 1 base to trimming and J lost 5 bases; unmatched junction nucleotides: 4. CDR3 size: 14 residues. CDR1 is MDHEN and CDR2 is SYDVKM in the germline V gene. The CDR3 sequence: CASSLSGGVETQYF. The CDR3 DNA reads TGTGCCAGCAGTTTATCGGGAGGAGTGGAGACCCAGTACTTC.

This clonotype was counted ten times or more. The rearrangement joins TRBV24-1 to TRBJ2-3; 9 nucleotides agree with TRBD2. Germline V lookup: CDR1 KGHDR, CDR2 SFDVKD. J was trimmed by 5 bases and V by 2 bases; bases with no gene match: 7. This CDR3 spans 16 amino acids. The CDR3 DNA follows: TGTGCCACCAGTGATTCTAGCGGGAAGGTTGTAGATACGCAGTATTTT. This gives the protein CATSDSSGKVVDTQYF.

This chain connects TRBV20-1 to TRBJ1-2; no clear D gene. With 0 bases removed from V and 0 bases from J, the gap between germline ends came to 17 bases. The CDR3 covers 17 residues. The germline gives CDR1 DFQATT, CDR2 SNEGSKA (reference sequence). The CDR3 DNA reads TGCAGTGCTAGAGATATGGGATGGACGGTGCCTAACTATGGCTACACCTTC. Translation: CSARDMGWTVPNYGYTF.

There are many counts of this clonotype. The genes are TRBV15 and TRBJ1-2; unclear D gene. Trimming pared 4 bases from V and 7 bases from J, leaving 13 bases between. Germline values: CDR1 LNHNV, CDR2 YYDKDF (reference sequence). This CDR3 spans 13 amino acids. The DNA of the CDR3 is TGTGCCACCAGCACAAGGTCCGGCGGTGGCTACACCTTC. This sequence encodes CATSTRSGGGYTF.

This chain uses TRBV7-9 with TRBJ2-5, with unresolved D. Trimming stripped 5 bases from V and 2 bases from J, with 15 bases between. The CDR3 length is 15 residues. The V gene's germline CDR1 is SEHNR and CDR2 FQNEAQ (reference sequence). DNA of the CDR3: TGTGCCAGCAGCCCGGGTCTATATGGGCAAGAGACCCAGTACTTC. This sequence encodes CASSPGLYGQETQYF.

This clonotype came up many times. This rearrangement joins TRBV2 to TRBJ2-1; 11 nucleotides agree with TRBD1. The trim removed 8 bases at V and 9 bases at J, leaving 6 bases unmatched. The CDR3 has 13 residues. CDR1 and CDR2 (germline): SNHLY, FYNNEI. Here the CDR3 DNA reads TGTGCCAGCGGGACAGGGGGTCGTGTTGAGCAGTTCTTC. It translates to CASGTGGRVEQFF.

This clonotype was found many times. This rearrangement joins TRBV5-1 to TRBJ2-7; 9 nucleotides align to TRBD2. The CDR3 has 16 residues. Germline loops: CDR1 SGHRS, CDR2 YFSETQ. After removal of 1 base from V and 3 bases from J, the junction contained 8 bases not matched to a gene. CDR3 in amino acids: CASSLSSTSGFYEQYF. DNA of the CDR3: TGCGCCAGCAGCTTGAGTAGTACTAGCGGGTTCTACGAGCAGTACTTC.

This clonotype was counted a few times. This chain joins TRBV6-1 and TRBJ1-4; perhaps TRBD1 as D (6 bases). V gave up 5 bases and J gave up 1 base, with 11 bases separating them. Germline V gene sequence: CDR1 MNHNS, CDR2 SASEGT. The CDR3 runs to 15 residues. The CDR3 protein is CASSPQGGTNEKLFF. DNA of the CDR3: TGTGCCAGCAGTCCCCAAGGGGGAACTAATGAAAAACTGTTTTTT.

There are many counts of this clonotype. The genes are TRBV12-5 and TRBJ2-2; perhaps TRBD2 as D (5 bases). The CDR3 runs 13 residues. Germline assignment: CDR1 LGHNT and CDR2 FRNRAP. Trimming left V 8 bases short and J 7 bases short, with 14 bases between. The CDR3: CASRAATRGELFF. Written as DNA, the CDR3 is TGTGCTAGTCGAGCGGCGACTCGCGGGGAGCTGTTTTTT.

The chain joins TRBV10-3 to TRBJ2-6; 11 nucleotides agree with TRBD1. Germline assignment: CDR1 ENHRY and CDR2 SYGVKD. The J segment lost 2 bases and the V segment lost 9 bases, leaving 6 bases of the junction unmatched. CDR3 size: 16 residues. The CDR3 region has the DNA TGTGCCATTTTACCGGGACAGGGGGCTGGGGCCAACGTCCTGACTTTC. Translated, it gives CAILPGQGAGANVLTF.

This clonotype came up a few times. V usage is TRBV6-1 and J usage is TRBJ2-1; D possibly corresponds to TRBD2 (6 bases). Germline V gives CDR1 MNHNS, CDR2 SASEGT. Trimming stripped 6 bases from V and 0 bases from J, with 12 bases between. There are 15 residues in the CDR3. The CDR3, as DNA: TGTGCCAGCAGGCCCAGCGGGCACTCCTACAATGAGCAGTTCTTC. Encoded protein: CASRPSGHSYNEQFF.

This clonotype was counted at least ten times. CDR3 region: CASSVAAGELFF. The CDR3 bases are TGCGCCAGCAGTGTCGCAGCCGGGGAGCTGTTTTTT. The genes are TRBV10-2 and TRBJ2-2; D is unresolved. Germline assignment: CDR1 WSHSY and CDR2 SAAADI. V shed 4 bases and J shed 6 bases, with 6 bases lying between them. This CDR3 is 12 amino acids long.

This clonotype was counted between two and nine times. This chain uses TRBV7-9 with TRBJ2-5; D might be TRBD1 or TRBD2, each matching 6 bases. This CDR3 has 14 amino acids. V gave up 0 bases and J gave up 7 bases, with 12 bases separating them. CDR1 is SEHNR and CDR2 is FQNEAQ in the germline V gene (reference sequence). The CDR3, as DNA: TGTGCCAGCAGCTTAGCAGTGGAGGGGGGGACCCAGTACTTC. Residues: CASSLAVEGGTQYF. Combining the CDR3 with reference TRBV7-9 and TRBJ2-5 gives the whole variable domain DTGVSQNPRHKITKRGQNVTFRCDPISEHNRLYWYRQTLGQGPEFLTYFQNEAQLEKSRLLSDRFSAERPKGSFSTLEIQRTEQGDSAMYLCASSLAVEGGTQYFGPGTRLLVL.

In this sample, this clonotype turned up many times. V gene TRBV12-3 or TRBV12-4 combines with J gene TRBJ1-2; D may be TRBD1 (5 bases). V lost 5 bases, J lost 3 bases, and 22 bases lay in between. The CDR3 is 17 residues long. The CDR3 region is CASSNPPDLPTDYGYTF. In nucleotides, the CDR3 is TGTGCCAGCAGTAACCCCCCAGATCTCCCGACAGACTATGGCTACACCTTC.